Below are 17 T cell receptor beta chains sequenced from a single sample in a study of T-cell reconstitution after alpha-beta-depleted transplantation in children. Library preparation (for TCRbeta) was performed with unique molecular identifiers. TCRdb re-called the PCR reads with MiXCR, one entry per CDR3 protein. The sample lists some 340,000 distinct CDR3 sequences; 10% were seen once. The sequencing used PBMCs from the stem cell graft donor, collected from the stem cell graft. These receptors originate from a human donor who donated a stem cell graft to a child with acute lymphoblastic leukemia.

The CDR3 sequence: CAIRHTTSGRGNEQYF. The CDR3 nucleotides are TGTGCCATCAGACATACCACTAGCGGGAGAGGGAACGAGCAGTACTTC. The chain employs TRBV10-3 and TRBJ2-7, with 11 bases fitting TRBD2. The CDR3 sequence is 16 residues long. V dropped 6 bases and J dropped 5; count of bases not matched to a gene: 12. Looked up from germline, CDR1 is ENHRY and CDR2 is SYGVKD.

This rearrangement joins TRBV20-1 to TRBJ2-1; perhaps TRBD1 as D (7 bases). The ends were cut back, 0 bases at V and 5 bases at J, with 29 bases in the middle. This CDR3 region has 20 residues. Germline loops: CDR1 DFQATT, CDR2 SNEGSKA (reference sequence). The CDR3 DNA follows: TGCAGTGCTAGAGATCTCAGGGGGGCAGGGCCCAAAAGCGACGACAATGAGCAGTTCTTC. Protein sequence: CSARDLRGAGPKSDDNEQFF.

The chain joins TRBV12-3 or TRBV12-4 to TRBJ1-3; perhaps TRBD1 as D (5 bases). V lost 3 bases and J 1 base, leaving 13 bases between the germline ends. This CDR3 has 16 amino acids. In DNA, the CDR3 is TGTGCCAGCAGTTTGTCCAGGGAACGATCTGGAAACACCATATATTTT. Amino acids: CASSLSRERSGNTIYF.

This clonotype was picked up a small number of times. The chain combines TRBV15 with TRBJ2-5; D possibly matches TRBD1 or TRBD2 (5 bases each). The CDR3 contains 14 residues. Germline values: CDR1 LNHNV, CDR2 YYDKDF (reference sequence). V dropped 1 base and J dropped 9 bases, with 15 bases sitting between them. This CDR3 is CATSRGDGLGAQYF. The CDR3 nucleotides are TGTGCCACCAGCAGAGGGGACGGCCTCGGGGCCCAGTACTTC.

There are many counts of this clonotype. The chain has TRBV5-1 and TRBJ2-2, with 7 bases aligning to TRBD1. Germline CDR1 SGHRS, CDR2 YFSETQ. The CDR3 is 14 amino acids. V shed 4 bases, J shed 7 bases, and the junction held 7 bases outside the gene matches. The CDR3 DNA sequence: TGCGCCAGCAGCCTAAACCGGGACAGCGGGGAGCTGTTTTTT. As protein: CASSLNRDSGELFF. The whole variable domain, remainder taken from reference TRBV5-1 and TRBJ2-2, is KAGVTQTPRYLIKTRGQQVTLSCSPISGHRSVSWYQQTPGQGLQFLFEYFSETQRNKGNFPGRFSGRQFSNSRSEMNVSTLELGDSALYLCASSLNRDSGELFFGEGSRLTVL.

This clonotype came up many times. V and J are TRBV6-6 and TRBJ1-3; D is unresolved. Trimming took 4 bases from V and 0 from J, leaving 10 bases between them. The CDR3 totals 15 residues. The germline CDR1 and CDR2 sequences are MNHNY and SVGAGI (reference sequence). CDR3 residues: CASSSDGSSGNTIYF. CDR3 DNA: TGTGCCAGCAGTTCGGACGGTTCCTCTGGAAACACCATATATTTT.

This clonotype was observed at least ten times. Here the CDR3 reads CASSLGSGTTVYEQYF. DNA of the CDR3: TGTGCCAGCAGCTTAGGGTCCGGGACTACGGTCTACGAGCAGTACTTC. The V gene is TRBV7-9, the J gene TRBJ2-7; TRBD2 aligns across 7 bases. The CDR3 is 16 residues long. Trimming removed 1 base from V and 3 bases from J; junction bases left unmatched: 9. Germline CDR1 and CDR2: SEHNR and FQNEAQ (reference sequence).

The chain joins TRBV28 to TRBJ1-5; TRBD1 aligns across 9 bases. The junction had 7 bases not matched to a gene; V was cut back by 6 bases and J by 4 bases. Germline V gene lookup returns CDR1 MDHEN and CDR2 SYDVKM. The CDR3 extends over 15 amino acids. CDR3 in DNA: TGTGCCAGCAGGGGGGACAGGGTGAGAAATCAGCCCCAGCATTTT. Translated: CASRGDRVRNQPQHF.

Many counts were recorded for this clonotype. This chain uses TRBV5-1 with TRBJ2-5, with D unclear. Germline CDR1 SGHRS, CDR2 YFSETQ. The CDR3 has 14 residues. V was cut by 2 bases and J by 7 bases, with 15 bases left in between. CDR3 nucleotide sequence: TGCGCCAGCAGCTTAGGCGATCCTCGTTGGACCCAGTACTTC. Its protein product is CASSLGDPRWTQYF.

This clonotype was observed a handful of times. DNA for the CDR3: TGTGCCAGCAACATGGGGTCTAGCACCGGGGAGCTGTTTTTT. Its protein is CASNMGSSTGELFF. The rearrangement joins TRBV7-2 to TRBJ2-2; no clear D. V was pared by 7 bases and J by 4 bases, with 13 bases between. The CDR3 has 14 residues. Germline CDR1 is SGHTA and CDR2 is FQGNSA.

The V gene is TRBV5-1, the J gene TRBJ2-7; maybe TRBD1 (6 bases). Germline CDR1 SGHRS, CDR2 YFSETQ. The CDR3 covers 15 residues. Trimming shortened V by 4 bases and J by 0 bases, and 14 bases separated the two germline ends. CDR3: CASSTGTHNSYEQYF. CDR3 DNA sequence: TGCGCCAGCAGCACCGGGACACACAACTCCTACGAGCAGTACTTC. The full variable domain, in which reference TRBV5-1 and TRBJ2-7 provide the parts outside the CDR3, is KAGVTQTPRYLIKTRGQQVTLSCSPISGHRSVSWYQQTPGQGLQFLFEYFSETQRNKGNFPGRFSGRQFSNSRSEMNVSTLELGDSALYLCASSTGTHNSYEQYFGPGTRLTVT.

This chain uses TRBV12-3 or TRBV12-4 with TRBJ2-5, with D perhaps being TRBD1 or TRBD2 (6 bases each). V shed 6 bases and J shed 1 base, with 12 bases lying between them. CDR3 length equals 14 residues. This chain's CDR3 is CASSSQGLQETQYF. As DNA, the CDR3 is TGTGCCAGCAGCTCACAGGGACTCCAAGAGACCCAGTACTTC.

This clonotype was found many times. The chain joins TRBV4-1 to TRBJ2-6, with D hard to call. Trimming removed 0 bases from V and 0 bases from J, with 6 bases in between. The CDR3 contains 16 residues. Per germline, CDR1 MGHRA and CDR2 YSYEKL. The CDR3, as DNA: TGCGCCAGCAGCCAAGATTACGACTCTGGGGCCAACGTCCTGACTTTC. Amino acid sequence: CASSQDYDSGANVLTF.

The rearrangement joins TRBV5-1 to TRBJ2-3; 10 bases are a match to TRBD2. Per the germline V gene, CDR1 is SGHRS and CDR2 is YFSETQ. V was clipped by 0 bases and J by 6 bases; unmatched bases: 7. CDR3 length equals 16 residues. CDR3: CASSLGTSGPRDTQYF. The CDR3 bases are TGCGCCAGCAGCTTGGGGACTAGCGGACCTCGGGATACGCAGTATTTT.

V and J are TRBV7-9 and TRBJ1-2; no reliable D call. The CDR3 length is 9 residues. The germline gives CDR1 SEHNR, CDR2 FQNEAQ (reference sequence). CDR3 region: CAANYGYTF. CDR3 nucleotides: TGTGCGGCTAACTATGGCTACACCTTC.

V usage is TRBV10-3 and J usage is TRBJ1-6, with D hard to call. The V end was cut by 6 bases, the J end by 5 bases, with 11 bases between. The V gene's germline CDR1 is ENHRY and CDR2 SYGVKD. The CDR3 is 14 amino acids. This CDR3 is CAISADGDNSPLHF. DNA of the CDR3: TGTGCCATCAGCGCCGACGGGGATAATTCACCCCTCCACTTT.

This chain connects TRBV7-8 to TRBJ2-3; the match to TRBD2 covers 8 bases. The germline V gene encodes CDR1 SGHVS and CDR2 FQNEAQ. The V segment lost 1 base and the J segment 2 bases; nucleotides outside the gene matches: 5. The CDR3 runs 16 residues. The CDR3 loop reads CASSLVTSGSTDTQYF. The DNA of the CDR3 is TGTGCCAGCAGCTTAGTTACTAGCGGATCCACAGATACGCAGTATTTT.